This TCR beta chain was recorded in a study of T cell repertoires in cytomegalovirus infection. TCRdb independently ran MiXCR on the reads; one entry per CDR3 protein. The sample includes roughly 130,000 distinct CDR3 sequences, roughly 8.2% of them seen just once. The germline V and J ends were trimmed by 5 bases and 3 bases, with 13 bases remaining between them. Germline V gene lookup returns CDR1 SGHTA and CDR2 FQGNSA. This CDR3 is built from 14 residues. This clonotype was recorded many times. The sequence was obtained from a human donor in good health (CMV status not recorded). Some clones in this sample may be carry-over from other donors' samples. The chain combines TRBV7-2 with TRBJ1-1; a weak D match, TRBD1 (6 bases). The specimen was PBMCs. CDR3: CASSNRDRDTEAFF. CDR3 coding DNA: TGTGCCAGCAGCAACAGGGACCGGGACACTGAAGCTTTCTTT.